This T cell receptor (beta chain) emerged from a study of blood T cell repertoires in COVID-19. For the study at large: COVID-19 samples collected from the United States, Italy and Spain covered acute and convalescent phases. T cells, B-cell-depleted T cells, or PBMCs provided the cDNA or gDNA that served as material.

The V and J ends lost 6 bases and 4 bases respectively, with 15 bases between them. The CDR3 consists of 15 residues. The germline V gene encodes CDR1 LNHDA and CDR2 SQIVND (reference sequence). Original data processing: Reference gene primers were amplified, and this amplification served to estimate nucleated cell counts. Profiled with immunoSEQ multiplex PCR; TCRdb holds only in-frame clones, not every one. From that table come the V and J calls and clone size; the DNA was used to work out D and trimming. The sample includes some 89,000 clones, over 60% of them seen just once. The V and J genes are TRBV19 and TRBJ2-2; perhaps TRBD2 as D (6 bases). The specimen sequenced was peripheral blood. This clonotype originated in a man in his sixties or seventies with acute or convalescent COVID-19. The chain's CDR3 is CASRSGLQSTGELFF. CDR3 DNA: TGTGCCAGTAGATCCGGACTACAAAGCACCGGGGAGCTGTTTTTT.